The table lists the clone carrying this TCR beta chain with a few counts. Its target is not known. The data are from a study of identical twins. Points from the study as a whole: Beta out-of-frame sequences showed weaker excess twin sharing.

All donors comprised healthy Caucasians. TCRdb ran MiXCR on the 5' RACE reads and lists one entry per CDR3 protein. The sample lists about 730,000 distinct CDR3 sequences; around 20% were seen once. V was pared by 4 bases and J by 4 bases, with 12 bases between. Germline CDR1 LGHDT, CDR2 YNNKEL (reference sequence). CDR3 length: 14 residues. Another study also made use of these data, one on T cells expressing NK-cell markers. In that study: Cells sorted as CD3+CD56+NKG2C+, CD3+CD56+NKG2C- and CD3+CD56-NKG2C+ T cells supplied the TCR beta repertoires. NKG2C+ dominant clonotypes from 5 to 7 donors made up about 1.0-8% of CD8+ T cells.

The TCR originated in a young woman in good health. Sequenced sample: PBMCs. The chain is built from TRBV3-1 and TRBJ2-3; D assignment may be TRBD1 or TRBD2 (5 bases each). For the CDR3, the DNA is TGTGCCAGCAGCCCACCCGGGACCTCAGATACGCAGTATTTT. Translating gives CASSPPGTSDTQYF.